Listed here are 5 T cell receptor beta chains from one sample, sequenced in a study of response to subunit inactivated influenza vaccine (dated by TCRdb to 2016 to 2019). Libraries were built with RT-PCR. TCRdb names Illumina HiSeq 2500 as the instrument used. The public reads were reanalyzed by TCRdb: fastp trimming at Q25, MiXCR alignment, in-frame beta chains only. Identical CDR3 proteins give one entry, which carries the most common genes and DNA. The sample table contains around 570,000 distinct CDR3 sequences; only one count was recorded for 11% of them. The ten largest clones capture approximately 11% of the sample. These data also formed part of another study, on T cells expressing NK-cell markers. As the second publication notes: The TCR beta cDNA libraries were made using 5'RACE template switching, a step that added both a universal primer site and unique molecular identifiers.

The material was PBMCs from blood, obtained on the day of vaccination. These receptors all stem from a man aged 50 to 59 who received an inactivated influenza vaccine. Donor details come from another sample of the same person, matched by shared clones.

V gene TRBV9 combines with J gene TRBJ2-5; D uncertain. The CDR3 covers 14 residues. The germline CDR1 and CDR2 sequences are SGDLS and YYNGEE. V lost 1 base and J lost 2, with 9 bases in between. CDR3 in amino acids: CASSVFPEQETQYF. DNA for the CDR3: TGTGCCAGCAGCGTATTTCCGGAACAAGAGACCCAGTACTTC.

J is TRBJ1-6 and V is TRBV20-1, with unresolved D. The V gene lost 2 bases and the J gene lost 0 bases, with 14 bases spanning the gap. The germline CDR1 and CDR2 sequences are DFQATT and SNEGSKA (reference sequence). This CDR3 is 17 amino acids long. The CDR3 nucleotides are TGCAGTGCTAGATTACACGGGAGGAGCTCCTATAATTCACCCCTCCACTTT. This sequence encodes CSARLHGRSSYNSPLHF.

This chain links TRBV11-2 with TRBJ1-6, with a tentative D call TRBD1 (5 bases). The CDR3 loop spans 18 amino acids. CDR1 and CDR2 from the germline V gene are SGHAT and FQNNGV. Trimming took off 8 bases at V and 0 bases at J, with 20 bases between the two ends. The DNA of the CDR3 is TGTGCCAGCTCAGTACGGATGGGGCCGAGCTCCTATAATTCACCCCTCCACTTT. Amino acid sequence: CASSVRMGPSSYNSPLHF.

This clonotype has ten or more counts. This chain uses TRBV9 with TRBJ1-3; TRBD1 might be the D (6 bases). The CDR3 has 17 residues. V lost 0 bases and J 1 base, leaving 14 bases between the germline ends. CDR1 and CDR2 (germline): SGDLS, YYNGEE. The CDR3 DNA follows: TGTGCCAGCAGCGTAGTCTCCGACAGGCTGTCTGGAAACACCATATATTTT. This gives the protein CASSVVSDRLSGNTIYF.

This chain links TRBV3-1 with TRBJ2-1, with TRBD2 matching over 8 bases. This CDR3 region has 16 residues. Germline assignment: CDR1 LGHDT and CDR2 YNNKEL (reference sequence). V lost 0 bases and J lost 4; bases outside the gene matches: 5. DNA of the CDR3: TGTGCCAGCAGCCAAGAGGGACTAGTGTTGTACAATGAGCAGTTCTTC. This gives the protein CASSQEGLVLYNEQFF.